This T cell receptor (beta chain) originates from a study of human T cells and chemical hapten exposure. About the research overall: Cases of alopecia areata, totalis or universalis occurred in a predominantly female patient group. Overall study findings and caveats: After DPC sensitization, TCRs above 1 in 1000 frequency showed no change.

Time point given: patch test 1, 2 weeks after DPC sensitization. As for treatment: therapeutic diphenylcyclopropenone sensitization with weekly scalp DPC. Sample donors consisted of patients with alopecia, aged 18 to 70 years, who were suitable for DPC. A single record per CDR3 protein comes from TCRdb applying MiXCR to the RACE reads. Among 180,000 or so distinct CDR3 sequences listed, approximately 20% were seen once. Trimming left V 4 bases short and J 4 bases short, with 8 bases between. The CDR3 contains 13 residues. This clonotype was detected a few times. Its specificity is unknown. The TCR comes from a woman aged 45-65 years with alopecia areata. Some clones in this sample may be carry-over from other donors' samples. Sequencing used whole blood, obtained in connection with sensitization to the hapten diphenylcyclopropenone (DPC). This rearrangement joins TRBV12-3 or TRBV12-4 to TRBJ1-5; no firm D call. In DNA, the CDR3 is TGTGCCAGCAGTTCCACCTATAATCAGCCCCAGCATTTT. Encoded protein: CASSSTYNQPQHF.